A single TCR beta chain is shown here with its context. Its antigen is not yet known. Base-call qualities are not available, and no considerably larger clone is one nucleotide away. The data are from a study of blood T cell repertoires in COVID-19 (dated by TCRdb to 2018 to 2021). As for the study more broadly: Collaborator samples came from the United States, Italy and Spain and covered acute and convalescent phases of COVID-19. Deeply sampled blood TCRbeta repertoires from subjects exposed to, actively infected with, or recovered from COVID-19 were included in the dataset. The repertoires were made available in a free public database intended to serve as a resource for research on the immune response to SARS-CoV-2. The samples were drawn from the first 160 participants of the ongoing ImmuneRACE study and from over a thousand subjects provided by 6 global collaborators. The prospective study material was composed of cDNA or gDNA derived from T cells, B-cell-depleted T cells, or PBMCs. Where available, HLA class I and class II types were taken from metadata supplied by the sample provider and were not determined by assay-based typing. Nearly every sample came with metadata listing a de-identified subject ID, COVID-19 status, age in years and sex.

The investigation overall reported the following: The amount of clinical and demographic metadata varied by source and participant and was provided uncurated.

Its CDR3 holds 14 amino acids, cysteine through phenylalanine. Left in the record is the CDR3 DNA by itself, 42 bases read in frame from the first base. At the junction V is shortened by 5 bases and J by 8 bases, with 18 bases in between. The germline V gene sets CDR1 to MDHEN and CDR2 to SYDVKM. TCRbeta CDR3 regions were amplified from genomic DNA by means of the immunoSEQ Assay, a bias-controlled multiplex PCR. From the authors' description of their analysis: Within the assay, amplification of reference gene primers was used to estimate how many nucleated cells each sample contained. Sequence reads were collapsed and filtered to measure the absolute abundance of every unique TCRbeta CDR3 rearrangement. Productive Simpson clonality was computed per sample as the square root of Simpson's diversity index over productive rearrangements. Held by TCRdb, this immuneACCESS table contains in-frame sequences only and omits some clones. Under half of the omission traces to an unresolved V gene where checked; the cause of the rest is unknown. V and J calls plus clone size are reproduced from that table; the DNA served to infer D and trimming. The sample includes hundreds of thousands of clones, with roughly 89% observed a single time. 1% of the sample is taken by the ten largest.

One collaborating source in Seattle enrolled patients while the patients were actively infected and followed the patients over time throughout the course of disease. Collaborating institutions collected whole blood in K2EDTA tubes following their own protocols. For TCRbeta analysis, collaborators shipped samples in one of three forms: frozen whole blood, isolated PBMCs, or DNA extracted from either of those sample types. This TCR derives from a woman aged 40 to 50 with COVID-19, enrolled during active disease. The receptor chain draws on TRBV28 and TRBJ1-1; no D gene can be assigned with confidence. The sequencing input was peripheral blood. The CDR3 sequence is CASSPPALGWEAFF. The sequenced DNA is TGTGCCAGCAGTCCACCGGCCCTAGGTTGGGAAGCTTTCTTT.